This section outlines one TCR beta chain sequence together with its context. Its antigen remains unidentified. A much larger clone lies one base from this, so it may be a read error. The entry originates in a study of regulatory T cells in long-lasting Graves disease. Both iRepertoire HTBI primers and Arm-PCR of CDR3 regions were used to build the TCR beta libraries. TCRdb processed the multiplex PCR reads anew with MiXCR; each CDR3 protein has one entry. The sample holds fewer than 550,000 distinct CDR3 sequences, about 17% seen once. Whole-study results and caveats: Those with persistent Graves' had less TCR diversity than newly diagnosed patients. With a small sample size, accuracy may have been reduced. Relative to new patients (approximately 1,000), persistent patients exhibited greater sharing of public clonotypes (approximately 3,000).

As for time point: newly diagnosed GD, antithyroid drugs for less than 3 months. The TCR library was made from RNA that had been extracted from PBMCs in TRIzol. V was pared by 7 bases and J by 4 bases, with 13 bases of the junction left unmatched. The CDR3 extends over 16 amino acids. The germline CDR1 and CDR2 sequences are SEHNR and FQNEAQ (reference sequence). The sample was also reused in another study, on T cells in Graves' hyperthyroidism and ophthalmopathy. That report notes: Stable hyperthyroidism was separated from ophthalmopathy by a model based on 13 V-J features.

The sequence came from a woman aged 18-30 years with Graves disease. J is TRBJ2-5 and V is TRBV7-9, with 9 positions matching TRBD2. The sample here was peripheral blood mononuclear cells (PBMCs), taken at new diagnosis, from a patient treated with antithyroid drugs. In DNA form, the CDR3 reads TGTGCCAGCATTTATAGCGGCGGGAGGGAGCGAGAGACCCAGTACTTC. It is translated as CASIYSGGRERETQYF.